The TCR beta chain described here comes from a study of monozygotic twins with inflammatory bowel disease. TCRdb derives one entry per CDR3 protein from the 5' RACE reads, leaving out DNA. The sample has over 110,000 distinct CDR3 sequences. The germline V gene encodes CDR1 SGHDT and CDR2 YYEEEE. The length of the CDR3 is 15 residues. Sequencing was performed on blood. The sequence derives from a human donor with ulcerative colitis or Crohn's disease, or a healthy co-twin of an affected twin (not recorded which). The rearrangement links TRBV5-6 to TRBJ2-7; the D call from TCRdb, TRBD1, cannot be confirmed without DNA. CDR3 amino acids: CASSLVDRASYEQYF.